These 22 T cell receptor beta chains share one sample of origin, sequenced in a study of CD8 T cells in Susac syndrome. An amount of RNA that ranged from roughly 0.5 to 1 ug was reverse transcribed with random hexamers. TCRdb fed the immunoSEQ multiplex PCR reads into MiXCR, producing one record per CDR3 protein. The table shows 300,000 to 350,000 distinct CDR3 sequences, with around 92% occurring only once. Sequencing was done on a sample of CD4+ T cells from PBMCs. These receptors were obtained from a human donor with multiple sclerosis.

This CDR3 is CASSLDGENTEAFF. CDR3 sequence (DNA): TGCGCCAGCAGCTTGGACGGGGAGAACACTGAAGCTTTCTTT. The chain combines TRBV5-1 with TRBJ1-1; D unclear. V gave up 0 bases and J gave up 1 base, with 7 bases separating them. The CDR3 is 14 amino acids. Germline V gene data show CDR1 as SGHRS and CDR2 as YFSETQ. The full variable domain, in which reference TRBV5-1 and TRBJ1-1 provide the parts outside the CDR3, is KAGVTQTPRYLIKTRGQQVTLSCSPISGHRSVSWYQQTPGQGLQFLFEYFSETQRNKGNFPGRFSGRQFSNSRSEMNVSTLELGDSALYLCASSLDGENTEAFFGQGTRLTVV.

The chain is built from TRBV21-1 and TRBJ2-7; the D call of TRBD2 is as the table states it, not checked on the DNA. TRBV21-1 is an annotated pseudogene. The CDR3 is 11 amino acids. CDR3 sequence reads: CASSTSREQYF. CDR3 sequence (DNA): TGTGCCAGCAGCACTAGTCGCGAGCAGTACTTC.

V is TRBV4-1 and J is TRBJ2-1, with a tentative D call TRBD2 (7 bases). This CDR3 comprises 13 residues. The V end lost 9 bases, the J end lost 5 bases, and 14 bases lay between the germline ends. Germline V CDR1 and CDR2: MGHRA, YSYEKL. The CDR3 reads CASTGGMNNEQFF. In DNA form, the CDR3 reads TGCGCCAGTACGGGGGGCATGAACAATGAGCAGTTCTTC.

V gene TRBV7-9 combines with J gene TRBJ2-3; 14 nucleotides line up with TRBD2. This CDR3 region has 15 residues. Looked up from germline, CDR1 is SEHNR and CDR2 is FQNEAQ (reference sequence). Trimming removed 5 bases from V and 6 bases from J; junction bases left unmatched: 4. The CDR3 nucleotides are TGTGCCAGCAGCACCGGACTAGCGGGAGGCGATACGCAGTATTTT. Its protein is CASSTGLAGGDTQYF.

The V and J genes are TRBV7-9 and TRBJ2-3; 7 bases match TRBD1. V dropped 5 bases and J dropped 0; count of bases not matched to a gene: 8. The V gene's germline CDR1 is SEHNR and CDR2 FQNEAQ (reference sequence). This CDR3 has 16 residues. The CDR3 reads CASSLRTGSSTDTQYF. CDR3 DNA sequence: TGTGCCAGCAGCCTACGGACAGGTTCTAGCACAGATACGCAGTATTTT.

The CDR3 DNA reads TGCAGTGCTAGAGCCCGAACCAGTTTTGTGGCAGATACGCAGTATTTT. Its translation: CSARARTSFVADTQYF. The V call is TRBV20-1, the J call TRBJ2-3; no firm D call. Trimming took off 1 base at V and 4 bases at J, with 18 bases between the two ends. This CDR3 spans 16 amino acids. Germline V gives CDR1 DFQATT, CDR2 SNEGSKA (reference sequence).

The chain recombines TRBV20-1 with TRBJ2-5, with 10 bases identical to TRBD2. V dropped 6 bases and J dropped 5; count of bases not matched to a gene: 9. Germline V CDR1 and CDR2: DFQATT, SNEGSKA (reference sequence). This CDR3 comprises 14 residues. The CDR3 sequence: CSALGVSGRETQYF. The CDR3 DNA follows: TGCAGTGCGCTGGGGGTTAGCGGGAGGGAGACCCAGTACTTC.

V gene TRBV5-1 combines with J gene TRBJ2-1, with D unclear. The CDR3 has 14 amino acids. The V and J ends lost 1 base and 2 bases respectively, with 7 bases between them. Germline V gives CDR1 SGHRS, CDR2 YFSETQ. CDR3 region: CASSLIGAYNEQFF. DNA of the CDR3: TGCGCCAGCAGCTTGATAGGTGCCTACAATGAGCAGTTCTTC.

The chain uses TRBV20-1 and TRBJ1-1; D remains unclear. This CDR3 has 11 residues. V dropped 5 bases and J dropped 8 bases, with 12 bases sitting between them. Germline-derived CDR1 and CDR2 are DFQATT and SNEGSKA (reference sequence). CDR3: CSALGSAEAFF. The DNA of the CDR3 is TGCAGTGCTCTGGGATCGGCGGAAGCTTTCTTT.

DNA for the CDR3: TGCGCCAGCAGCCACCAAAAGGGTTACGAGCAGTACTTC. The encoded protein is CASSHQKGYEQYF. The chain is built from TRBV4-3 and TRBJ2-7, with D unresolved. The V gene's germline CDR1 is LGHNA and CDR2 YSLEER. CDR3 size: 13 residues. The germline V and J ends were trimmed by 3 bases and 4 bases, with 10 bases remaining between them.

This rearrangement joins TRBV2 to TRBJ2-2; 10 nucleotides line up with TRBD2. The J segment lost 3 bases and the V segment lost 7 bases, leaving 5 bases of the junction unmatched. The CDR3 covers 15 residues. Germline CDR1 SNHLY, CDR2 FYNNEI. CDR3 coding DNA: TGTGCCAGCAAGCGGCTAGCGGGAGACACCGGGGAGCTGTTTTTT. Its protein is CASKRLAGDTGELFF.

The V and J genes are TRBV2 and TRBJ2-2, with 10 bases aligning to TRBD2. The V gene's germline CDR1 is SNHLY and CDR2 FYNNEI. J lost 7 bases, V lost 6 bases, and 8 bases had no gene match. The CDR3 consists of 15 residues. CDR3 nucleotides: TGTGCCAGCAGCCCCGGGACTAGCGAGGGCGGGGAGCTGTTTTTT. It translates to CASSPGTSEGGELFF.

The chain is built from TRBV11-2 and TRBJ1-1, with 7 bases that match TRBD1. This CDR3 is 15 amino acids long. V was pared by 2 bases and J by 0 bases, with 3 bases of the junction left unmatched. Per germline, CDR1 SGHAT and CDR2 FQNNGV. The CDR3 DNA sequence: TGTGCCAGCAGCTTACGACAGGGATTGAACACTGAAGCTTTCTTT. It yields the protein CASSLRQGLNTEAFF.

The chain employs TRBV12-3 or TRBV12-4 and TRBJ2-5; the match to TRBD1 covers 7 bases. After removal of 6 bases from V and 2 bases from J, the junction contained 6 bases not matched to a gene. The CDR3 runs 14 residues. The DNA for the CDR3 is TGTGCCAGCAGGGACAGGCAAAAGCAAGAGACCCAGTACTTC. Protein product: CASRDRQKQETQYF.

This chain joins TRBV5-1 and TRBJ1-5, with 7 bases identical to TRBD1. V gave up 4 bases and J gave up 7 bases; unmatched junction bases: 5. Germline V CDR1 and CDR2: SGHRS, YFSETQ. CDR3 length: 13 residues. CDR3 sequence: CASSVTGNQPQHF. The DNA for the CDR3 is TGCGCCAGCAGCGTGACAGGGAACCAGCCCCAGCATTTT.

The rearrangement joins TRBV19 to TRBJ2-1; D unresolved. Per germline, CDR1 LNHDA and CDR2 SQIVND (reference sequence). The ends were cut back, 1 base at V and 12 bases at J, with 13 bases in the middle. CDR3 length: 13 amino acids. CDR3 region: CASSIASETAQFF. In nucleotides, the CDR3 is TGTGCCAGTAGTATAGCTTCGGAAACAGCGCAGTTCTTC. Drawing the rest from reference TRBV19 and TRBJ2-1, the complete variable domain is DGGITQSPKYLFRKEGQNVTLSCEQNLNHDAMYWYRQDPGQGLRLIYYSQIVNDFQKGDIAEGYSVSREKKESFPLTVTSAQKNPTAFYLCASSIASETAQFFGPGTRLTVL.

This clonotype came up once. This sequence joins TRBV20-1 and TRBJ2-1, with D possibly matching TRBD1 (5 bases). Per germline, CDR1 DFQATT and CDR2 SNEGSKA (reference sequence). The CDR3 runs to 12 residues. V lost 0 bases to trimming and J lost 9 bases, with 9 bases between them. The CDR3 region has the DNA TGCAGTGCTAGAGACATGGGGCTTGAGCAGTTCTTC. Its translation: CSARDMGLEQFF.

The chain combines TRBV19 with TRBJ1-5, with TRBD1 identical over 8 bases. The germline V gene has CDR1 LNHDA and CDR2 SQIVND (reference sequence). This CDR3 contains 16 residues. V was clipped by 6 bases and J by 4 bases; unmatched bases: 11. The CDR3 loop reads CASSHRTGNINQPQHF. The DNA of the CDR3 is TGTGCCAGTAGCCACCGGACAGGGAATATTAATCAGCCCCAGCATTTT.

The chain is built from TRBV5-1 and TRBJ1-2; tentatively, D is TRBD1 (6 bases). Germline V CDR1 and CDR2: SGHRS, YFSETQ. The CDR3 sequence is 15 residues long. With 0 bases removed from V and 4 bases from J, the gap between germline ends came to 13 bases. The CDR3 nucleotides read TGCGCCAGCAGCTTGGTCGTGGACAGCTCCTATGGCTACACCTTC. It yields the protein CASSLVVDSSYGYTF. Looking up the rest from reference TRBV5-1 and TRBJ1-2 gives the full variable domain: KAGVTQTPRYLIKTRGQQVTLSCSPISGHRSVSWYQQTPGQGLQFLFEYFSETQRNKGNFPGRFSGRQFSNSRSEMNVSTLELGDSALYLCASSLVVDSSYGYTFGSGTRLTVV.

V is TRBV20-1 and J is TRBJ2-4; the match to TRBD2 covers 9 bases. The CDR3 runs 17 residues. Germline CDR1 is DFQATT and CDR2 is SNEGSKA (reference sequence). The trim removed 3 bases at V and 0 bases at J, leaving 9 bases unmatched. This chain's CDR3 is CSASTSGRSLAKNIQYF. For the CDR3, the DNA is TGCAGTGCTAGTACTAGCGGGCGTAGTCTAGCCAAAAACATTCAGTACTTC.

The V gene is TRBV19, the J gene TRBJ2-4; D not certain. This CDR3 has 12 amino acids. V was cut by 8 bases and J by 2 bases, with 7 bases left in between. Germline-derived CDR1 and CDR2 are LNHDA and SQIVND (reference sequence). CDR3 residues: CASYDSKNIQYF. CDR3 nucleotide sequence: TGTGCCAGTTACGATTCCAAAAACATTCAGTACTTC.

CDR3 sequence reads: CASSSPRELFF. CDR3 DNA: TGTGCCAGCAGTTCCCCCCGGGAGCTGTTTTTT. This sequence joins TRBV6-6 and TRBJ2-2; D remains ambiguous. Germline CDR1 is MNHNY and CDR2 is SVGAGI (reference sequence). Between the trimmed V and J ends, which lost 4 bases and 9 bases, there was a span of 6 bases. The CDR3 is made up of 11 amino acids.